A single sample gave rise to the 9 T cell receptor beta chains below, sequenced in a study of shared clonotypes between healthy human individuals. Measured with immunoSEQ multiplex PCR; TCRdb has only the in-frame clones, and not every one. The sample holds 450,000 to 500,000 clones, roughly 80% seen once. The sample taken for sequencing was PBMCs. The receptors come from a woman aged 40 to 50 in good health. Some clones in this sample may be carry-over from other donors' samples.

This sequence joins TRBV19 and TRBJ2-1; 8 bases line up with TRBD2. Germline CDR1 is LNHDA and CDR2 is SQIVND (reference sequence). The length of the CDR3 is 13 residues. CDR3 nucleotides: TGTGCAAGTGGCGGGAGGAACTACAATGAGCAGTTCTTC. Protein sequence: CASGGRNYNEQFF.

As to this clone: It differs at one base from a far larger clone, so likely a read error. V usage is TRBV30 and J usage is TRBJ1-1, with a weak D call TRBD1 (6 bases). Germline loops: CDR1 GTSNPN, CDR2 SVGIG (reference sequence). The CDR3 is made up of 14 amino acids. The CDR3 sequence: CAWKAGHRNIEAFF. The DNA of the CDR3 is TGTGCCTGGAAAGCGGGACATCGGAACATTGAAGCTTTCTTT.

The chain carries TRBV5-6 and TRBJ2-7; TRBD2 matches 8 bases. Germline CDR1 reads SGHDT; CDR2 reads YYEEEE. Losses at the gene ends were 4 bases for V and 7 bases for J; bases not matched to a gene: 13. The CDR3 is 15 residues long. CDR3 bases: TGTGCCAGCAGCCCGTCCGGCGGGAGGTATCAAGAGCAGTACTTC. It encodes CASSPSGGRYQEQYF.

The chain couples TRBV10-3 to TRBJ2-3; D remains ambiguous. The CDR3 totals 12 residues. Looked up from germline, CDR1 is ENHRY and CDR2 is SYGVKD. V was shortened by 7 bases and J by 0 bases, with 5 bases between the two germline ends. The CDR3 region has the DNA TGTGCCATCACCCCAAGCACAGATACGCAGTATTTT. As protein: CAITPSTDTQYF.

This chain uses TRBV2 with TRBJ1-2; D gene ambiguous. Germline V gene lookup returns CDR1 SNHLY and CDR2 FYNNEI. The CDR3 runs 11 residues. V lost 7 bases and J lost 3, with 6 bases in between. CDR3 nucleotides: TGTGCCAGCACCGGATACTATGGCTACACCTTC. It codes for CASTGYYGYTF.

This clone was counted a single time. This chain joins TRBV6-1 and TRBJ2-7; 7 nucleotides align to TRBD2. CDR3 length: 14 residues. In germline, CDR1 is MNHNS, CDR2 SASEGT. Trimming took 7 bases from V and 2 from J; bases not matched to a gene: 8. CDR3 sequence: CASTPSAGAYEQYF. The CDR3 coding sequence is TGTGCCAGCACCCCGTCGGCGGGAGCCTACGAGCAGTACTTC.

As concerns this clone: A far more abundant clone sits one base away, making this likely a read error. The chain employs TRBV30 and TRBJ2-7; TRBD1 is a possible D gene (8 bases). In germline, CDR1 is GTSNPN, CDR2 SVGIG (reference sequence). The CDR3 consists of 15 residues. Trimming removed 2 bases from V and 7 bases from J, with 21 bases in between. CDR3 bases: TGTGCCTGGAGTCGAGGACAGGGACTAATAGAGGAGCAGTACTTC. It codes for CAWSRGQGLIEEQYF.

The chain links TRBV7-3 to TRBJ1-1, with unresolved D. With 0 bases removed from V and 4 bases from J, the gap between germline ends came to 6 bases. This CDR3 has 13 residues. Germline V lookup: CDR1 SGHTA, CDR2 FQGTGA. CDR3 DNA sequence: TGTGCCAGCAGCTTAACGGGAATCACTGAAGCTTTCTTT. This codes for CASSLTGITEAFF.

With respect to this clone: A far larger clone is one nucleotide away, so this likely arose from a read error. This same CDR3 is encoded by further DNA sequences in the sample. The chain has TRBV28 and TRBJ1-5; possibly TRBD1 for D (5 bases). Germline lookup yields CDR1 MDHEN and CDR2 SYDVKM. CDR3 size: 15 residues. Trimming removed 2 bases at V and 5 bases at J, with 13 bases between. The CDR3 is CASSLGGVGDQPQHF. The DNA of the CDR3 is TGTGCCAGCAGTTTAGGCGGCGTAGGGGATCAGCCCCAGCATTTT.